This T cell receptor (beta chain) was sequenced in a study of neurological immune-mediated disorders. This clonotype was detected ten times or more. Its antigen is currently unknown. The study's findings and limits: Clinical and MRI features did not associate with the cluster found in multiple sclerosis patients.

2 million unsorted PBMCs were stored in RNAlater at -80 °C before RNA extraction. cDNA synthesis was performed by 5'RACE with 10-nucleotide random UMIs. MiXCR, run by TCRdb on the 5' RACE reads, gives a single entry per CDR3 protein. The sample holds 100,000 or so distinct CDR3 sequences; 3.5% to 4% are singletons and the top ten take 6%. The CDR3 sequence is 16 residues long. The germline V and J ends were trimmed by 2 bases and 7 bases, with 20 bases remaining between them. Germline values: CDR1 MNHNY, CDR2 SVGAGI (reference sequence). The origin of this receptor is a woman younger than 35 with multiple sclerosis. Sequences were obtained from PBMCs. V is TRBV6-6 and J is TRBJ1-2; TRBD1 might be the D (6 bases). The CDR3 sequence: CASSYNDFRDIAGYTF. The CDR3 DNA reads as TGTGCCAGCAGTTACAACGATTTTAGGGACATTGCTGGCTACACCTTC.